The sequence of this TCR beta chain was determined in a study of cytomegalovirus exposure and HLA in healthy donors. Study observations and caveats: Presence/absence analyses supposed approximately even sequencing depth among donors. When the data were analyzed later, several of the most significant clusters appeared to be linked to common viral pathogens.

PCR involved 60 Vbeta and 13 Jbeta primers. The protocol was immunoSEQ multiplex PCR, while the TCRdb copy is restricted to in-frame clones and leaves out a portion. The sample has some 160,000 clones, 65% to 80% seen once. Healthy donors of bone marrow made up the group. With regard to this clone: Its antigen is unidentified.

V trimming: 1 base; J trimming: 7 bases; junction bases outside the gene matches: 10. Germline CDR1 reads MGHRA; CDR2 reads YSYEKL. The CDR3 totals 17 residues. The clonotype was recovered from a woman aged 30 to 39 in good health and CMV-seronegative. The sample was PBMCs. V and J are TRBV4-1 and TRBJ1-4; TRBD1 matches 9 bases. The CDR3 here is CASSQGGTGRYGEKLFF. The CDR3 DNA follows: TGCGCCAGCAGCCAAGGGGGGACAGGGCGGTATGGTGAAAAACTGTTTTTT.